This note documents a single T cell receptor beta chain sequence. It lacks a known antigen. No base-level quality is on record; no much larger clone is a single base apart. Focal radiation therapy combined with CTLA-4 blockade (ipilimumab) was tested in patients with chemo-refractory metastatic non-small-cell lung cancer. Measured from the cysteine to the phenylalanine, the CDR3 is 15 residues long. The retained sequence is limited to the CDR3, 45 bases, with the frame set at the first base. The CDR1 and CDR2 encoded by the germline V gene are SGHNT and YENEEA. Germline trimming: 4 bases from V, 8 bases from J; junction bases outside gene matches: 9. The data belong to a study of radiotherapy plus CTLA-4 blockade in lung cancer (dated by TCRdb to the late 2010s). As for the study more broadly: Objective responses occurred in 18% of enrolled patients, and around 29% achieved disease control. Beyond this particular receptor, the publication reports: The strongest predictors of response, as reported, were early dynamic changes in blood T cell clones along with a rise in serum interferon-beta after radiation. TCR clones derived from tumors expanded in peripheral blood after treatment with radiotherapy and ipilimumab.

To prepare the library, the immunoSEQ multiplex PCR assay was applied. TCRdb carries this immuneACCESS record with in-frame sequences only. Its versions omit some clonotypes, under half of them owing to an unresolved V gene in the studies checked, with the rest unexplained. For this sample the table gives around 40,000 clones, of which 65% to 75% were detected only once. The ten largest account for around 8.9% of the sample. The input for sequencing was peripheral blood, taken from a patient treated with radiotherapy plus ipilimumab. The sequence came from a human donor with non-small cell lung cancer who had stable disease on radiotherapy plus ipilimumab. Recombination joined TRBV11-3 with TRBJ1-4; 8 bases in between match TRBD1. The CDR3 loop reads CASSSVDRDGEKLFF. The nucleotides are TGTGCCAGCAGCTCAGTGGACAGGGATGGAGAAAAACTGTTTTTT. The CDR3 plus the reference TRBV11-3 and TRBJ1-4 genes for the other parts give the full variable domain: EAGVVQSPRYKIIEKKQPVAFWCNPISGHNTLYWYLQNLGQGPELLIRYENEEAVDDSQLPKDRFSAERLKGVDSTLKIQPAELGDSAVYLCASSSVDRDGEKLFFGSGTQLSVL.